The subject of this entry is one TCR beta chain. The data are from a study of blood T cell repertoires in COVID-19. The V segment lost 3 bases and the J segment 8 bases; nucleotides outside the gene matches: 6. This CDR3 contains 14 residues. Germline CDR1 is SGDLS and CDR2 is YYNGEE. Libraries were prepared by immunoSEQ multiplex PCR; TCRdb keeps only in-frame clonotypes and omits some of them. The sample records 200,000 to 250,000 clones, around 80% being singletons. Specimen: peripheral blood. The rearrangement joins TRBV9 to TRBJ2-1; 9 bases are shared with TRBD2. This receptor was identified in a woman in her seventies with acute or convalescent COVID-19. Here the CDR3 DNA reads TGTGCCAGCAGCGCTAGCGGGGAGAGCGATGAGCAGTTCTTC. Translation: CASSASGESDEQFF.